Listed here are 5 T cell receptor beta chains from one sample, sequenced in a study of T cell repertoires in cytomegalovirus infection. TCRdb recomputed calls from the reads with MiXCR, one row per CDR3 protein. The repertoire includes about 250,000 distinct CDR3 sequences, roughly an eighth of them detected once, and approximately 1.6% sits in the top ten. Specimen: PBMCs. The source of these receptors is a human donor in good health (CMV status not recorded). Some clones in this sample may be carry-over from other donors' samples.

This clonotype was seen repeatedly, ten times or more. This chain uses TRBV7-2 with TRBJ2-5; 10 nucleotides align to TRBD2. The CDR3 runs 15 residues. In germline, CDR1 is SGHTA, CDR2 FQGNSA. Germline trimming cut 3 bases from V and 5 bases from J; bases unmatched to any gene: 6. This CDR3 is CASSLSGGAVETQYF. Here the CDR3 DNA reads TGTGCCAGCAGCTTGAGCGGGGGGGCCGTTGAGACCCAGTACTTC.

This chain uses TRBV18 with TRBJ2-6, with 7 bases that match TRBD2. Trimming at V came to 4 bases and at J to 2 bases, leaving 8 bases not matched to a gene. The CDR3 covers 17 residues. Germline CDR1 is KGHSH and CDR2 is LQKENI. CDR3 DNA: TGTGCCAGCTCACAGGAAGTAAGCGGGGCTGGGGCCAACGTCCTGACTTTC. Translating it yields CASSQEVSGAGANVLTF.

The rearrangement uses TRBV7-9 and TRBJ1-2; 10 bases align to TRBD1. Germline V gene lookup returns CDR1 SEHNR and CDR2 FQNEAQ (reference sequence). The CDR3 extends over 15 amino acids. V was pared by 6 bases and J by 5 bases, with 9 bases of the junction left unmatched. Here the CDR3 reads CASRPGTGDRYGYTF. The CDR3, as DNA: TGTGCCAGCAGACCCGGGACAGGGGATAGGTATGGCTACACCTTC.

In this sample, this clonotype turned up many times. The chain uses TRBV7-9 and TRBJ2-3; a possible D gene is TRBD2 (6 bases). The V end lost 1 base, the J end lost 4 bases, and 15 bases lay between the germline ends. Germline V gene data show CDR1 as SEHNR and CDR2 as FQNEAQ (reference sequence). The CDR3 has 16 amino acids. The CDR3 region is CASSLVSGSGADTQYF. CDR3 in DNA: TGTGCCAGCAGCTTAGTTAGCGGATCAGGCGCAGATACGCAGTATTTT.

The V gene is TRBV28, the J gene TRBJ2-7; the match to TRBD2 covers 10 bases. Germline trimming cut 3 bases from V and 3 bases from J; bases unmatched to any gene: 5. CDR1 is MDHEN, CDR2 SYDVKM, per germline. CDR3 size: 15 residues. The CDR3 loop reads CASSLGAGGLYEQYF. The DNA of the CDR3 is TGTGCCAGCAGTTTGGGAGCGGGGGGGCTCTACGAGCAGTACTTC. The complete variable domain, with remaining parts taken from reference TRBV28 and TRBJ2-7, reads DVKVTQSSRYLVKRTGEKVFLECVQDMDHENMFWYRQDPGLGLRLIYFSYDVKMKEKGDIPEGYSVSREKKERFSLILESASTNQTSMYLCASSLGAGGLYEQYFGPGTRLTVT.